This T cell receptor (beta chain) emerged from a study of T cell repertoires in cytomegalovirus infection. Turning to the study itself: A matching HLA type, together with CMV infection, was signaled by public TCR beta signatures.

The V gene's germline CDR1 is SGHVS and CDR2 FNYEAQ. After removal of 5 bases from V and 0 bases from J, the junction contained 3 bases not matched to a gene. The CDR3 is 14 amino acids. In its sample, this clonotype was seen many times. Its antigen is not known. TCRdb analysed the reads with MiXCR anew, one entry per CDR3 protein. The sample includes 700,000 to 850,000 distinct CDR3 sequences, 30% to 35% seen only once; the top ten take around 11%. This clonotype originated in a human donor in good health (CMV status not recorded). Some clones in this sample may be carry-over from other donors' samples. Source: cultured CD8+ T cells from PBMCs, taken from culture after CMV antigen stimulation. The chain combines TRBV7-6 with TRBJ2-5; TRBD2 aligns across 7 bases. The CDR3 coding sequence is TGTGCCAGCAGCGTGGGGGGGTACCAAGAGACCCAGTACTTC. It is translated as CASSVGGYQETQYF.